This is a list of T cell receptor beta chains from one sample in a study of cytomegalovirus exposure and HLA in healthy donors. TCRdb's table, derived via immunoSEQ multiplex PCR, lists solely in-frame clones and lacks some. The table has more than 80,000 clones, 75% seen once. Source material: PBMCs. The source is a man aged 35-49 years in good health and CMV-seronegative. Each CDR3 is given with its conserved first and last residue. Fields, in order: D gene, V gene, clone size, J gene, CDR3 length, CDR3 DNA, CDR3 protein. D genes are given only for firm matches. Expanded clones get a size class; other rows say once, few or many, or leave the size out.

NA,TRBV6-1,NA,TRBJ2-5,13,TGTGCCAGCAGTCGGGGGAATCAAGAGACCCAGTACTTC,CASSRGNQETQYF
TRBD2,TRBV7-2,NA,TRBJ2-1,17,TGTGCCAGCAGCTTAGCGGGGACTAGCGGGGGGGTGGGTGAGCAGTTCTTC,CASSLAGTSGGVGEQFF
NA,TRBV11-2,NA,TRBJ2-1,15,TGTGCCAGCAGCTTAGGGCTAGCCTCCTACAATGAGCAGTTCTTC,CASSLGLASYNEQFF
NA,TRBV29-1,NA,TRBJ2-5,13,TGCAGCGTTGAAGATTACTCACTGGAGACCCAGTACTTC,CSVEDYSLETQYF
TRBD1,TRBV25-1,NA,TRBJ1-2,13,TGTGCCAGCAGTGTGCCGGGACAGGACGGCTACACCTTC,CASSVPGQDGYTF
NA,TRBV5-5,NA,TRBJ1-6,15,TGTGCCAGCAGCTCAAGACAGGAGAATAATTCACCCCTCCACTTT,CASSSRQENNSPLHF
NA,TRBV5-1,NA,TRBJ1-1,13,TGCGCCAGCAGCTTGAGGGGGGGCGTCGCAGCTTTCTTT,CASSLRGGVAAFF
NA,TRBV6-5,NA,TRBJ2-7,15,TGTGCCAGCAGTTCCTCCCGGGACTCGAACTACGAGCAGTACTTC,CASSSSRDSNYEQYF
TRBD2,TRBV5-4,NA,TRBJ2-5,17,TGTGCCAGCAGCTGGGGTGGTGGGCGGGGGGGCCAAGAGACCCAGTACTTC,CASSWGGGRGGQETQYF
TRBD2,TRBV11-1,NA,TRBJ2-2,15,TGTGCCAGCAGCCCGGGACTAGCGGGGATCGGGGAGCTGTTTTTT,CASSPGLAGIGELFF
TRBD2,TRBV2,once,TRBJ2-1,20,TGTGCCAGCCGGACCTCCGGGACTAGCGGGGGGGTGAGCTCCTACAATGAGCAGTTCTTC,CASRTSGTSGGVSSYNEQFF
TRBD1,TRBV9,NA,TRBJ2-3,14,TGTGCCAGCAGCGTAGTTCCAGGGGGCGATACGCAGTATTTT,CASSVVPGGDTQYF
NA,TRBV5-1,NA,TRBJ2-6,15,TGCGCCAGCAGCTTTTCATCATCTGGGGCCAACGTCCTGACTTTC,CASSFSSSGANVLTF
NA,TRBV5-1,NA,TRBJ1-1,14,TGCGCCAGCAACAGCGGGACCACCAACACTGAAGCTTTCTTT,CASNSGTTNTEAFF
TRBD2,TRBV5-4,NA,TRBJ2-7,16,TGTGCCAGCAGCTCGAACCGACTAGCGGGGACGAGCGAGCAGTACTTC,CASSSNRLAGTSEQYF
TRBD1,TRBV10-3,few,TRBJ1-3,16,TGTGCCATCAGTGAGGTGGGACAGGGCTCTGGAAACACCATATATTTT,CAISEVGQGSGNTIYF
TRBD2,TRBV13,NA,TRBJ2-7,15,TGTGCCAGCAGCTTTGCTAGCGGGGACTCCTACGAGCAGTACTTC,CASSFASGDSYEQYF
TRBD1,TRBV29-1,once,TRBJ1-5,15,TGCAGCGTTGACGGCGGGACAGGGGGCAATCAGCCCCAGCATTTT,CSVDGGTGGNQPQHF
NA,TRBV2,NA,TRBJ2-7,12,TGTGCCAGCAAGGCGGGGCCCTACGAGCAGTACTTC,CASKAGPYEQYF
TRBD1,TRBV15,NA,TRBJ2-7,13,TGTGCCACCAGGGGACAGGGAACCTACGAGCAGTACTTC,CATRGQGTYEQYF
TRBD1,TRBV4-1,NA,TRBJ2-7,16,TGCGCCAGCAGCCAGCAGACAGGGGCGAGCTCCTACGAGCAGTACTTC,CASSQQTGASSYEQYF
NA,TRBV7-9,NA,TRBJ1-3,15,TGTGCCAGCAGCTTAGCGGGGGGAGCTGGAAACACCATATATTTT,CASSLAGGAGNTIYF
NA,TRBV21-1,NA,TRBJ1-1,16,TGTGCCAGCAGTCGGCCCAGGGGTGACCTGAACACTGAAGCTTTCTTT,CASSRPRGDLNTEAFF
NA,TRBV14,NA,TRBJ1-3,14,TGTGCCAGCAGCCTAACCCAGTCGGGAAACACCATATATTTT,CASSLTQSGNTIYF
TRBD1,TRBV29-1,NA,TRBJ2-5,14,TGCAGCGTTGTAGTCGCAGGGGGCGGGGAGACCCAGTACTTC,CSVVVAGGGETQYF
NA,TRBV2,NA,TRBJ2-5,12,TGTGCCAGCAATTTGATCGGGGGGACCCAGTACTTC,CASNLIGGTQYF
TRBD1,TRBV7-2,NA,TRBJ2-2,16,TGTGCCAGCAGCTTAAGGGCCAGGGGGCGCACCGGGGAGCTGTTTTTT,CASSLRARGRTGELFF
TRBD2,TRBV15,few,TRBJ2-1,16,TGTGCCACCAGCAGAGGACTAGCGGGGGGGCCGGATGAGCAGTTCTTC,CATSRGLAGGPDEQFF
TRBD2,TRBV7-2,NA,TRBJ2-2,15,TGTGCCAGCAGCCCTGGACTAGCCGGCAGCGGGGAGCTGTTTTTT,CASSPGLAGSGELFF
TRBD2,TRBV9,NA,TRBJ2-2,18,TGTGCCAGCAGCGTAGGAGTGAGGCTAGCGGAGAACACCGGGGAGCTGTTTTTT,CASSVGVRLAENTGELFF
NA,TRBV6-6,NA,TRBJ2-2,13,TGTGCCAGCAGTTACCGGGACACCGGGGAGCTGTTTTTT,CASSYRDTGELFF
TRBD1,TRBV7-9,NA,TRBJ2-7,14,TGTGCCAGCAGCCCTGAGGACAGGGGTTACGAGCAGTACTTC,CASSPEDRGYEQYF
NA,TRBV4-2,NA,TRBJ2-2,14,TGTGCCAGCAGCCAAGTCCAACTTACCGGGGAGCTGTTTTTT,CASSQVQLTGELFF
TRBD1,TRBV2,NA,TRBJ1-6,15,TGTGCCAGCAGACGTACCGGGACAGCCGATTCACCCCTCCACTTT,CASRRTGTADSPLHF
TRBD1,TRBV2,NA,TRBJ2-6,17,TGTGCCAGCAGACCGGGACAGGGAATCTCTGGGGCCAACGTCCTGACTTTC,CASRPGQGISGANVLTF
TRBD1,TRBV6-5,NA,TRBJ1-2,13,TGTGCCAGCAGGTTAGACAGGGCCGGTGGCTACACCTTC,CASRLDRAGGYTF
NA,TRBV2,NA,TRBJ1-1,13,TGTGCCAGCAGTGTTTGGGCAGGGCCTGAAGCTTTCTTT,CASSVWAGPEAFF